The 18 T cell receptor beta chains below all came from one sample that was sequenced in a study of T cells in tumors after PD-1 blockade (dated by TCRdb to the late 2010s). Library generation was performed with the immunoSEQ multiplex PCR assay. TCRdb took over this immuneACCESS table, retaining in-frame rearrangements with V and J assigned. Such tables are incomplete; in checked studies, under half of the missing clones stem from an unresolved V gene, and the remainder is unexplained. The sample table contains just under 65,000 clones; only one count was recorded for roughly 70% of them. 4.7% of the sample is taken by the ten largest. Read against the paper, the sample's time point label means: after anti-PD-1 therapy. This sample comprised PBMCs, obtained after anti-PD-1 treatment. These receptors were obtained from a human donor with basal cell carcinoma.

The chain has TRBV5-4 and TRBJ2-5; tentatively, D is TRBD2 (7 bases). The CDR3 is 16 residues long. Germline-derived CDR1 and CDR2 are SGHNT and YYREEE (reference sequence). Trimming took off 3 bases at V and 4 bases at J, with 19 bases between the two ends. CDR3 in DNA: TGTGCCAGCAGCTCATTGGGGGGGCAAGGGGGAGAGACCCAGTACTTC. This encodes CASSSLGGQGGETQYF.

This rearrangement joins TRBV12-3 or TRBV12-4 to TRBJ2-3; D is perhaps TRBD1 (6 bases). The CDR3 length is 13 residues. With 6 bases removed from V and 4 bases from J, the gap between germline ends came to 11 bases. The CDR3 coding sequence is TGTGCCAGCAGCCCAGGGGAACCAGATACGCAGTATTTT. Amino acid sequence: CASSPGEPDTQYF.

This sequence joins TRBV3-1 (or the pseudogene TRBV3-2) and TRBJ1-5; 7 bases fit TRBD1. V was clipped by 4 bases and J by 0 bases; unmatched bases: 9. The CDR3 consists of 17 residues. CDR1 is LGHDT and CDR2 is YNNKEL in the germline V gene (reference sequence). CDR3 coding DNA: TGTGCCAGCAGCCCCGGACAGGCAGGTAATAGCAATCAGCCCCAGCATTTT. It yields the protein CASSPGQAGNSNQPQHF.

The rearrangement links TRBV7-3 to TRBJ2-2; 8 bases agree with TRBD1. Germline-derived CDR1 and CDR2 are SGHTA and FQGTGA. The CDR3 has 23 residues. The V segment lost 5 bases and the J segment 1 base; nucleotides outside the gene matches: 27. The CDR3, as DNA: TGTGCCAGCAGCGTAATAGGGGGTTGGGGGACAGGAACCTTAACAAGGAACACCGGGGAGCTGTTTTTT. Its protein product is CASSVIGGWGTGTLTRNTGELFF. Full variable domain (outside the CDR3, taken from reference TRBV7-3 and TRBJ2-2): GAGVSQTPSNKVTEKGKYVELRCDPISGHTALYWYRQSLGQGPEFLIYFQGTGAADDSGLPNDRFFAVRPEGSVSTLKIQRTERGDSAVYLCASSVIGGWGTGTLTRNTGELFFGEGSRLTVL.

The V gene is TRBV24-1, the J gene TRBJ2-5; the D gene is possibly TRBD2 (7 bases). V lost 5 bases and J lost 4, with 16 bases in between. The CDR3 runs to 15 residues. CDR1 is KGHDR and CDR2 is SFDVKD in the germline V gene. The CDR3 reads CATSGRGGAGETQYF. The CDR3 region has the DNA TGTGCCACCAGTGGCCGTGGGGGGGCTGGAGAGACCCAGTACTTC.

The chain uses TRBV5-4 and TRBJ2-2; a possible D gene is TRBD2 (6 bases). The CDR3 is 14 residues long. Per germline, CDR1 SGHNT and CDR2 YYREEE (reference sequence). V was trimmed by 4 bases and J by 2 bases, leaving 9 bases between them. CDR3 sequence (DNA): TGTGCCAGCAGCCGGGACTTTAACACCGGGGAGCTGTTTTTT. This codes for CASSRDFNTGELFF.

This clone was counted a few times. The chain joins TRBV10-1 to TRBJ1-1, with unresolved D. The CDR3 extends over 15 amino acids. Germline CDR1 and CDR2: WNHNN and SYGVQD (reference sequence). Trimming took off 3 bases at V and 0 bases at J, with 11 bases between the two ends. This CDR3 is CASSDPRVMNTEAFF. DNA of the CDR3: TGCGCCAGCAGTGACCCTAGGGTGATGAACACTGAAGCTTTCTTT.

This clone was picked up one time. This chain connects TRBV6-1 to TRBJ2-7; 9 bases are a match to TRBD1. From germline, CDR1 is MNHNS and CDR2 SASEGT. This CDR3 comprises 13 residues. V was clipped by 6 bases and J by 5 bases; unmatched bases: 5. The CDR3 loop reads CASSRDRDHEQYF. DNA for the CDR3: TGTGCCAGCAGCCGGGACAGGGACCACGAGCAGTACTTC.

The chain has TRBV6-1 and TRBJ1-5; a possible D gene is TRBD1 (6 bases). The CDR3 length is 14 residues. Germline-derived CDR1 and CDR2 are MNHNS and SASEGT. The V and J ends lost 3 bases and 2 bases respectively, with 8 bases between them. The DNA for the CDR3 is TGTGCCAGCAGTGATGAGGGGGGCAATCAGCCCCAGCATTTT. It yields the protein CASSDEGGNQPQHF.

The chain couples TRBV11-1 to TRBJ2-1; 9 positions match TRBD1. The CDR3 has 16 amino acids. The germline CDR1 and CDR2 sequences are SGHAT and FQDESV (reference sequence). The V gene end was trimmed by 6 bases and the J gene end by 9 bases; junction bases not matched to a gene: 15. The CDR3: CASSQKAGTGLGEQFF. The CDR3 DNA reads TGTGCCAGCAGTCAAAAAGCCGGGACAGGGTTGGGTGAGCAGTTCTTC.

The chain couples TRBV13 to TRBJ2-4; D ambiguous. V dropped 4 bases and J dropped 4 bases, with 5 bases sitting between them. CDR1 is PRHDT, CDR2 FYEKMQ, per germline (reference sequence). This CDR3 contains 12 residues. The CDR3: CASSSEKNIQYF. The DNA for the CDR3 is TGTGCCAGCAGCTCGGAGAAAAACATTCAGTACTTC.

The chain combines TRBV19 with TRBJ2-6; no reliable D call. The CDR3 runs to 13 residues. V was pared by 10 bases and J by 4 bases, with 11 bases between. Germline V gives CDR1 LNHDA, CDR2 SQIVND (reference sequence). The CDR3 DNA is TGTGCCACCGGGCCCCGGGGGGCCAACGTCCTGACTTTC. Its translation: CATGPRGANVLTF.

V usage is TRBV5-1 and J usage is TRBJ2-3, with D uncertain. V shed 0 bases and J shed 2 bases, with 7 bases lying between them. The CDR3 is 14 amino acids. Germline CDR1 reads SGHRS; CDR2 reads YFSETQ. The CDR3 is CASSLGRPTDTQYF. DNA for the CDR3: TGCGCCAGCAGCTTGGGTAGGCCCACAGATACGCAGTATTTT.

This chain links TRBV18 with TRBJ1-2, with 8 bases that match TRBD1. The CDR3 is made up of 15 amino acids. The germline CDR1 and CDR2 sequences are KGHSH and LQKENI. V trimming: 5 bases; J trimming: 4 bases; junction bases outside the gene matches: 9. The CDR3 DNA follows: TGTGCCAGCTCATCATCAGGGGGCGGATTCTATGGCTACACCTTC. Translation gives CASSSSGGGFYGYTF.

V usage is TRBV28 and J usage is TRBJ2-7, with D hard to call. The CDR3 sequence is 12 residues long. The germline gives CDR1 MDHEN, CDR2 SYDVKM. V lost 7 bases and J lost 1, with 8 bases in between. The CDR3 DNA is TGTGCCAGCACCGGCAGATCCTACGAGCAGTACTTC. Protein product: CASTGRSYEQYF.

V is TRBV30 and J is TRBJ2-2; 8 bases are shared with TRBD2. This CDR3 region has 14 residues. Germline V gene lookup returns CDR1 GTSNPN and CDR2 SVGIG (reference sequence). V was clipped by 4 bases and J by 1 base; unmatched bases: 2. This chain's CDR3 is CAWNRGGNTGELFF. In nucleotides, the CDR3 is TGTGCCTGGAACCGGGGGGGGAACACCGGGGAGCTGTTTTTT.

This chain connects TRBV2 to TRBJ2-5; D tentatively fits TRBD1 or TRBD2 (5 bases each). V was pared by 3 bases and J by 5 bases, with 13 bases between. This CDR3 spans 14 amino acids. Germline V gives CDR1 SNHLY, CDR2 FYNNEI. The CDR3 DNA follows: TGTGCCAGCAGTGATGAGGGACGGAGGGAGACCCAGTACTTC. It codes for CASSDEGRRETQYF.

J is TRBJ2-3 and V is TRBV12-3 or TRBV12-4; D unresolved. This CDR3 is built from 13 residues. Trimming stripped 7 bases from V and 3 bases from J, with 11 bases between. For the CDR3, the DNA is TGTGCCAGCACCTTTCGACAAACAGATACGCAGTATTTT. It translates to CASTFRQTDTQYF.